The 29 T cell receptor beta chains presented below share a single source sample, sequenced in a study of glioma-infiltrating T cells after dendritic cell vaccination. Measured with immunoSEQ multiplex PCR; TCRdb has only the in-frame clones, and not every one. The table records roughly 83,000 clones, just over 85% of them present only once. The material sequenced was blood, taken before dendritic cell vaccination. The source of these receptors is a human donor with glioblastoma.

The chain recombines TRBV25-1 with TRBJ2-7; a possible D gene is TRBD2 (6 bases). V dropped 2 bases and J dropped 3 bases, with 20 bases sitting between them. The CDR3 is made up of 17 amino acids. Germline-derived CDR1 and CDR2 are MGHDK and SYGVNS. The CDR3 coding sequence is TGTGCCAGCAGTGAACCCGGGGACTCGAATGCAGTCTACGAGCAGTACTTC. The encoded protein is CASSEPGDSNAVYEQYF.

Only one count was recorded for this clone. The chain combines TRBV4-1 with TRBJ2-7; tentatively, D is TRBD1 (6 bases). The germline gives CDR1 MGHRA, CDR2 YSYEKL. The V end was cut by 3 bases, the J end by 4 bases, with 16 bases between. The CDR3 totals 15 residues. The CDR3 DNA sequence: TGCGCCAGCAGCCAGGAGCCGGACAGCCGATACGAGCAGTACTTC. Residues: CASSQEPDSRYEQYF.

The V call is TRBV6-5, the J call TRBJ2-7; 7 bases are a match to TRBD1. J gave up 0 bases and V 8 bases, and 4 bases lay outside the gene matches. The CDR3 loop spans 13 amino acids. The germline V gene has CDR1 MNHEY and CDR2 SVGAGI. The CDR3 here is CASGQAVSYEQYF. The CDR3 coding sequence is TGTGCCAGCGGACAGGCAGTCTCCTACGAGCAGTACTTC.

This clone showed up just a few times. The gene calls are TRBV11-1 and TRBJ1-2, with D maybe TRBD1 (6 bases). Per germline, CDR1 SGHAT and CDR2 FQDESV (reference sequence). Trimming removed 0 bases at V and 8 bases at J, with 19 bases between. The CDR3 runs to 16 residues. This chain's CDR3 is CASSLALKTQGQGYTF. The CDR3 DNA reads TGTGCCAGCAGCTTAGCATTAAAAACTCAGGGGCAAGGCTACACCTTC.

The chain couples TRBV30 to TRBJ2-3, with 7 bases that match TRBD1. The CDR3 loop spans 15 amino acids. Trimming removed 3 bases from V and 3 bases from J; junction bases left unmatched: 9. Germline assignment: CDR1 GTSNPN and CDR2 SVGIG (reference sequence). CDR3 residues: CAWSLTGRLTDTQYF. CDR3 DNA sequence: TGTGCCTGGAGCCTGACAGGGCGGCTTACAGATACGCAGTATTTT. Together with reference TRBV30 and TRBJ2-3, the CDR3 gives the full variable domain: SQTIHQWPATLVQPVGSPLSLECTVEGTSNPNLYWYRQAAGRGLQLLFYSVGIGQISSEVPQNLSASRPQDRQFILSSKKLLLSDSGFYLCAWSLTGRLTDTQYFGPGTRLTVL.

The genes are TRBV28 and TRBJ1-5, with D unclear. Trimming cost V 1 base and J 4 bases, with 14 bases left between them. CDR1 and CDR2 from the germline V gene are MDHEN and SYDVKM. The length of the CDR3 is 16 residues. The CDR3 loop reads CASSLFSGGRNQPQHF. The DNA of the CDR3 is TGTGCCAGCAGTTTATTTAGCGGAGGGAGAAATCAGCCCCAGCATTTT.

The chain employs TRBV21-1 and TRBJ1-5; TRBD1, the table's D call, lacks a check against the DNA. TRBV21-1 is deemed a pseudogene. The CDR3 has 13 amino acids. CDR3 coding DNA: TGTGCCAGCAACAGAGAAAGCAATCAGCCCCAGCATTTT. Protein sequence: CASNRESNQPQHF.

The gene calls are TRBV9 and TRBJ2-7; TRBD2 aligns across 9 bases. The ends lost 4 bases at V and 2 bases at J; junction bases unmatched: 7. Germline V CDR1 and CDR2: SGDLS, YYNGEE. The CDR3 contains 15 residues. DNA for the CDR3: TGTGCCAGCAGCAGAAGCGGGGGGCCCACCTACGAGCAGTACTTC. Amino acid sequence: CASSRSGGPTYEQYF.

This clone appeared a single time. This sequence joins TRBV2 and TRBJ1-1; a weak D match, TRBD1 (5 bases). The V end was cut by 7 bases, the J end by 2 bases, with 14 bases between. The CDR3 runs to 14 residues. Germline V gene lookup returns CDR1 SNHLY and CDR2 FYNNEI. CDR3 in amino acids: CASIYRGFNTEAFF. CDR3 coding DNA: TGTGCCAGCATATACCGGGGGTTTAACACTGAAGCTTTCTTT.

CDR3 region: CASRLAEGQGREPGGNTIYF. DNA of the CDR3: TGTGCAAGTCGCTTAGCGGAGGGACAGGGGAGGGAGCCGGGTGGAAACACCATATATTTT. The chain employs TRBV12-2 and TRBJ1-3; the table's TRBD1 call for D was not verified on the DNA. TRBV12-2 is an annotated pseudogene. The CDR3 has 20 amino acids.

This clone was recorded once. This chain links TRBV4-2 with TRBJ2-3; possibly TRBD2 for D (6 bases). Germline V CDR1 and CDR2: LGHNA, YNFKEQ. The CDR3 has 14 amino acids. Trimming removed 1 base from V and 3 bases from J, with 8 bases in between. This CDR3 reads CASSQGGATDTQYF. The CDR3 DNA follows: TGTGCCAGCAGCCAAGGCGGGGCGACAGATACGCAGTATTTT.

This chain uses TRBV27 with TRBJ2-7, with TRBD1 identical over 8 bases. This CDR3 is 14 amino acids long. CDR1 and CDR2 (germline): MNHEY, SMNVEV (reference sequence). The J segment lost 3 bases and the V segment lost 8 bases, leaving 9 bases of the junction unmatched. The CDR3 loop is CASGSGTGIYEQYF. CDR3 DNA: TGTGCCAGCGGCTCCGGGACAGGTATCTACGAGCAGTACTTC.

This sequence joins TRBV28 and TRBJ1-5; D gene unclear. With 8 bases removed from V and 2 bases from J, the gap between germline ends came to 16 bases. Germline CDR1 and CDR2: MDHEN and SYDVKM. This CDR3 is 15 amino acids long. The CDR3, as DNA: TGTGCCAGCCAAACCAGAACTAGGGGCAATCAGCCCCAGCATTTT. It specifies CASQTRTRGNQPQHF.

This chain uses TRBV5-4 with TRBJ2-7; D is unresolved. Germline CDR1 is SGHNT and CDR2 is YYREEE (reference sequence). Trimming took off 0 bases at V and 2 bases at J, with 6 bases between the two ends. The CDR3 consists of 13 residues. CDR3 sequence reads: CASSLDYAYEQYF. The DNA of the CDR3 is TGTGCCAGCAGCTTGGACTATGCCTACGAGCAGTACTTC.

The chain uses TRBV28 and TRBJ1-2; D is possibly TRBD1 (5 bases). Trimming shortened V by 7 bases and J by 4 bases, and 16 bases separated the two germline ends. Germline lookup yields CDR1 MDHEN and CDR2 SYDVKM. The CDR3 has 14 amino acids. CDR3 DNA: TGTGCCAGCACTCCTGGAGGGGTTACCTATGGCTACACCTTC. It codes for CASTPGGVTYGYTF.

In DNA, the CDR3 is TGTGCCAGCAGCCCCGACAGGGCTTATGGGCAGCCCCAGCATTTT. Translated: CASSPDRAYGQPQHF. This sequence joins TRBV7-2 and TRBJ1-5; 7 bases agree with TRBD1. This CDR3 has 15 residues. V lost 5 bases and J lost 7; bases outside the gene matches: 11. The germline V gene has CDR1 SGHTA and CDR2 FQGNSA.

The chain employs TRBV5-1 and TRBJ2-5; 13 nucleotides align to TRBD2. The V and J ends lost 0 bases and 1 base, in that order; junction bases with no gene match: 12. CDR1 and CDR2 (germline): SGHRS, YFSETQ. This CDR3 is built from 20 residues. The CDR3 DNA reads as TGCGCCAGCAGCTTGGCCGGTTGGACTAGCGGGAGATCACTCCAAGAGACCCAGTACTTC. It specifies CASSLAGWTSGRSLQETQYF.

This CDR3 is CASSASGGSSYEQYF. The DNA for the CDR3 is TGTGCCAGCAGCGCTAGCGGGGGGAGCTCCTACGAGCAGTACTTC. This chain links TRBV9 with TRBJ2-7, with 11 bases aligning to TRBD2. The germline gives CDR1 SGDLS, CDR2 YYNGEE. With 3 bases clipped from V and 0 bases from J, the junction kept 2 bases outside the gene matches. This CDR3 is built from 15 residues.

The chain recombines TRBV5-1 with TRBJ2-1; 8 bases agree with TRBD2. Germline-derived CDR1 and CDR2 are SGHRS and YFSETQ. J lost 3 bases, V lost 4 bases, and 0 bases had no gene match. The CDR3 spans 13 residues. CDR3 sequence: CASSRGGYNEQFF. The CDR3 DNA is TGCGCCAGCAGCCGGGGGGGCTACAATGAGCAGTTCTTC.

This chain uses TRBV5-4 with TRBJ1-1; 9 bases match TRBD1. The trim removed 2 bases at V and 10 bases at J, leaving 9 bases unmatched. CDR3 length: 14 residues. CDR1 is SGHNT and CDR2 is YYREEE in the germline V gene (reference sequence). The CDR3 loop reads CASSFRDRVEGAFF. CDR3 nucleotide sequence: TGTGCCAGCAGCTTCCGGGACAGGGTCGAAGGAGCTTTCTTT.

The V and J genes are TRBV19 and TRBJ2-5, with 9 bases identical to TRBD1. CDR1 is LNHDA, CDR2 SQIVND, per germline (reference sequence). V shed 3 bases and J 5 bases; nucleotides not matched to a gene: 10. The CDR3 spans 16 residues. CDR3 nucleotides: TGTGCCAGTAGTATGAGGCGGACAGGGGTGGGCGAGACCCAGTACTTC. It is translated as CASSMRRTGVGETQYF.

V is TRBV28 and J is TRBJ2-7, with 7 bases lining up with TRBD1. Germline V CDR1 and CDR2: MDHEN, SYDVKM. With 3 bases clipped from V and 6 bases from J, the junction kept 14 bases outside the gene matches. The length of the CDR3 is 16 residues. The CDR3: CASSFLPGQRNLEQYF. The CDR3 DNA is TGTGCCAGCAGTTTTTTACCGGGACAGCGGAACCTCGAGCAGTACTTC.

The chain combines TRBV5-1 with TRBJ2-3, with D maybe TRBD2 (5 bases). CDR3 size: 15 residues. Per germline, CDR1 SGHRS and CDR2 YFSETQ. Trimming took off 1 base at V and 0 bases at J, with 9 bases between the two ends. CDR3 sequence reads: CASSLYTGSTDTQYF. The CDR3 DNA sequence: TGCGCCAGCAGCTTGTACACGGGGAGCACAGATACGCAGTATTTT.

The chain joins TRBV15 to TRBJ1-1; D is ambiguous. Germline assignment: CDR1 LNHNV and CDR2 YYDKDF (reference sequence). Trimming shortened V by 9 bases and J by 5 bases, and 10 bases separated the two germline ends. This CDR3 spans 11 amino acids. The CDR3 nucleotides are TGTGCCACGAGGGATCGGACTGAAGCTTTCTTT. Translated, it gives CATRDRTEAFF.

The V call is TRBV7-8, the J call TRBJ2-1; the match to TRBD1 covers 7 bases. V dropped 5 bases and J dropped 3; count of bases not matched to a gene: 7. The germline V gene encodes CDR1 SGHVS and CDR2 FQNEAQ. The CDR3 sequence is 15 residues long. The CDR3 protein is CASSETAGGYNEQFF. The CDR3 nucleotides read TGTGCCAGCAGCGAAACGGCAGGGGGCTACAATGAGCAGTTCTTC.

This clone appeared once. The rearrangement links TRBV11-3 to TRBJ1-1; 10 nucleotides match TRBD1. The CDR3 consists of 12 residues. The junction had 6 bases not matched to a gene; V was cut back by 4 bases and J by 13 bases. CDR1 and CDR2 (germline): SGHNT, YENEEA. CDR3 in amino acids: CASSSRTGGIFF. DNA for the CDR3: TGTGCCAGCAGCTCGCGGACAGGGGGTATTTTCTTT.

The rearrangement joins TRBV10-3 to TRBJ2-3; TRBD1 matches at 9 bases. The CDR3 has 14 residues. CDR1 is ENHRY, CDR2 SYGVKD, per germline. J gave up 3 bases and V 6 bases, and 4 bases lay outside the gene matches. The CDR3 nucleotides read TGTGCCATCAGGGAAGGACAGGGGACAGATACGCAGTATTTT. Translated: CAIREGQGTDTQYF.

The chain combines TRBV7-2 with TRBJ1-2; D is unclear. CDR1 and CDR2 (germline): SGHTA, FQGNSA. V shed 2 bases and J shed 0 bases, with 7 bases lying between them. The CDR3 runs 14 residues. The CDR3 DNA reads as TGTGCCAGCAGCTTACCCCCAGCTAACTATGGCTACACCTTC. It translates to CASSLPPANYGYTF.

The chain is built from TRBV29-1 and TRBJ1-2; tentatively, D is TRBD1 (6 bases). CDR1 and CDR2 (germline): SQVTM, ANQGSEA. This CDR3 comprises 13 residues. V was shortened by 5 bases and J by 4 bases, with 14 bases between the two germline ends. In nucleotides, the CDR3 is TGCAGCGTTTCAGCAGGGGCGAGCTATGGCTACACCTTC. Translated, it gives CSVSAGASYGYTF.